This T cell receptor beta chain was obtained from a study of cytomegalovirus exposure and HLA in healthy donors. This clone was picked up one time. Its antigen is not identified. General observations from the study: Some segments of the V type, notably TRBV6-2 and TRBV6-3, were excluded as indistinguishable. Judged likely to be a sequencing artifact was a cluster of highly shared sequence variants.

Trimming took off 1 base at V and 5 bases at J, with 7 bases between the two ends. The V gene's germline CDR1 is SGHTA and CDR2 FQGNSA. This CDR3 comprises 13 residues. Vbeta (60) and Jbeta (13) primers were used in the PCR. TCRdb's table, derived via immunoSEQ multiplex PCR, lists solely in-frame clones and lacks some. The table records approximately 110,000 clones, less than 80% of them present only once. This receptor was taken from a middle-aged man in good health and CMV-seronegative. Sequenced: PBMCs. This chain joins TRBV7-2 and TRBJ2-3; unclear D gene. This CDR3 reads CASSLGWLDTQYF. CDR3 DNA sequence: TGTGCCAGCAGCTTAGGGTGGCTAGATACGCAGTATTTT.